This T cell receptor beta chain was obtained from a study of breast tumors, draining lymph nodes, adjacent tissues. TCRdb ran MiXCR on the multiplex PCR reads and lists one entry per CDR3 protein. The repertoire holds some 250,000 distinct CDR3 sequences, 30% to 35% seen once, with over 3.5% in the top ten. This clonotype has ten or more counts. What it binds is not known. Looked up from germline, CDR1 is SGDLS and CDR2 is YYNGEE. This CDR3 comprises 15 residues. Trimming took off 5 bases at V and 4 bases at J, with 13 bases between the two ends. Regarding the study as a whole: Findings are consistent with lymph node origin and intratumoral expansion of most tumor T cells. Compared with lymph nodes, tumors were less diverse; compared with nontumor tissue, more. Data only fit, rather than demonstrated, lymph node origin of most tumor T cells.

The lymph nodes were axillary draining lymph nodes from breast cancer patients. The rearrangement uses TRBV9 and TRBJ2-6, with D tentatively TRBD1 (6 bases). The sequenced material came from axillary lymph node tissue. The TCR was taken from a female donor with breast cancer. Some clones in this sample may be carry-over from other donors' samples. CDR3 sequence: CASRKGQSGANVLTF. CDR3 sequence (DNA): TGTGCCAGCAGGAAGGGACAATCCGGGGCCAACGTCCTGACTTTC.